These T cell receptor beta chains were read from a single sample in a study of T cells in Graves' hyperthyroidism and ophthalmopathy. TCRdb ran MiXCR on the multiplex PCR reads and lists one entry per CDR3 protein. The sample contains roughly 330,000 distinct CDR3 sequences, around a sixth of which appear only once. Source material: blood. Receptor source: a man aged 25-45 years with Graves' hyperthyroidism. CDR3s include the opening cysteine and the closing phenylalanine or tryptophan. Fields, in order: clone size, V gene, J gene, D gene, CDR3 DNA, CDR3 protein. A D gene is named only where the DNA matches it firmly. Not all rows give a size; the values are once, few, many and, for expanded clones, a class.

>few|TRBV24-1|TRBJ2-5|.
TGTGCCACCAGTGATCCGGGACTTTACCAAGAGACCCAGTACTTC
CATSDPGLYQETQYF
>many|TRBV27|TRBJ1-5|.
TGTGCCAGCAGTTTGGGGGGGGATCAGCCCCAGCATTTT
CASSLGGDQPQHF
>many|TRBV5-1|TRBJ2-7|.
TGCGCCAGCAGCTTGGGGCGCCAGGGGATACGCTCCTACGAGCAGTACTTC
CASSLGRQGIRSYEQYF
>many|TRBV6-6|TRBJ2-2|.
TGTGCCAGCAGTTACCACAAGGTGGCCGGGGAGCTGTTTTTT
CASSYHKVAGELFF
>.|TRBV30|TRBJ2-1|TRBD2
TGTGCCTGGAGTCCAGCCGGACTAGCCAACAATGAGCAGTTCTTC
CAWSPAGLANNEQFF
>many|TRBV24-1|TRBJ2-1|TRBD1
TGTGCCACCAGTGACTCGGACAGGAATGAGCAGTTCTTC
CATSDSDRNEQFF
>many|TRBV10-3|TRBJ1-1|TRBD1
TGTGCCATCAGTGCGGGACAGGGGGCGAGAAACACTGAAGCTTTCTTT
CAISAGQGARNTEAFF
>few|TRBV19|TRBJ2-1|TRBD2
TGTGCCAGTAGTATACCTAGCGGGAGGAAGAATGAGCAGTTCTTC
CASSIPSGRKNEQFF
>.|TRBV5-1|TRBJ2-2|TRBD1
TGCGCCAGCAGTTTCACGGACAGGGCCATTGCCGGGGAGCTGTTTTTT
CASSFTDRAIAGELFF
>many|TRBV3-1|TRBJ1-5|.
TGTGCCAGCAGCCAAGGGGTTCGCAATCAGCCCCAGCATTTT
CASSQGVRNQPQHF
>.|TRBV20-1|TRBJ2-2|.
TGCAGTGCTAGAGATGTGGCAGATCGGGGGGAGCTGTTTTTT
CSARDVADRGELFF
>.|TRBV28|TRBJ2-3|.
TGTGCCAGCAGTCCAGGCCCACAGGCAGATACGCAGTATTTT
CASSPGPQADTQYF
>many|TRBV2|TRBJ1-2|.
TGTGCCAGCAGTGAAGGACAGAGGGGCTACACCTTC
CASSEGQRGYTF
>.|TRBV30|TRBJ1-2|.
TGTGCCGGAAACGACCGAAGACAACTAAATGGCTACACCTTC
CAGNDRRQLNGYTF
>many|TRBV5-1|TRBJ2-2|.
TGCGCCAGCAGCGCGGAGGCGAACACCGGGGAGCTGTTTTTT
CASSAEANTGELFF
>few|TRBV19|TRBJ2-5|.
TGTGCCAGTAGTATCGACGGGACTGGGGATGAGACCCAGTACTTC
CASSIDGTGDETQYF
>.|TRBV18|TRBJ2-5|TRBD1
TGTGCCAGCTCACGTAACTGGGGACAGGCCTACCAAGAGACCCAGTACTTC
CASSRNWGQAYQETQYF
>many|TRBV30|TRBJ2-1|.
TGTGCCTGGAGCGGAGGTGCGGGTGGGCATGAGCAGTTCTTC
CAWSGGAGGHEQFF
>.|TRBV7-2|TRBJ2-7|TRBD2
TGTGCCAGCAGCTTAGAAGCGGGGATAACCTACGAGCAGTACTTC
CASSLEAGITYEQYF
>many|TRBV2|TRBJ2-3|.
TGTGCCAGCAGTCCAAGGATGCGCACAGATACGCAGTATTTT
CASSPRMRTDTQYF
>many|TRBV12-3/TRBV12-4|TRBJ2-3|.
TGTGCCAGCAGTTTCACCGACCCTGGCACAGATACGCAGTATTTT
CASSFTDPGTDTQYF
>.|TRBV6-1|TRBJ1-2|TRBD1
TGTGCCAGCAGTTTCTCCGGACAGGACTATGGCTACACCTTC
CASSFSGQDYGYTF
>.|TRBV9|TRBJ2-7|TRBD1
TGTGCCAGCTCCCCGCGGACAGGGCAACACGAGCAGTACTTC
CASSPRTGQHEQYF
>many|TRBV18|TRBJ2-5|.
TGTGCCAGCTCACCACCGATGGGACAAGAGACCCAGTACTTC
CASSPPMGQETQYF
>.|TRBV30|TRBJ1-6|TRBD1
TGTGCCTGGACACCGGACAGGCGAGGTGTGGGAAATTCACCCCTCCACTTT
CAWTPDRRGVGNSPLHF
>.|TRBV11-3|TRBJ2-3|.
TGTGCCAGCAGCTTAGTAGTCGGTCGCACAGATACGCAGTATTTT
CASSLVVGRTDTQYF
>.|TRBV4-1|TRBJ2-7|.
TGCGCCAGCAGCCAAGATATTCGGAGATACGAGCAGTACTTC
CASSQDIRRYEQYF
>.|TRBV11-1|TRBJ2-4|.
TGTGCCAGCAGCCCCGGGAGCCTCAAAAACATTCAGTACTTC
CASSPGSLKNIQYF
>.|TRBV28|TRBJ1-2|.
TGTGCCAGCAGTTTACCCGGCGGCCGTTCGGATGGCTACACCTTC
CASSLPGGRSDGYTF
>.|TRBV30|TRBJ1-1|.
TGTGCCTGGAGTCGTCGGCAGGGGAACACTGAAGCTTCCTTT
CAWSRRQGNTEASF
>once|TRBV9|TRBJ1-6|.
TGTGCCAGCAACCGCAACGGCTCACCCCTCCACTTT
CASNRNGSPLHF
>few|TRBV28|TRBJ2-2|.
TGTGCCAGCCGAACCCCGGGGATTACCGGGGAGCTGTTTTTT
CASRTPGITGELFF
>many|TRBV20-1|TRBJ1-5|TRBD1
TGCAGTGCTGCGAGGGGGCTCGTCAGGTATCAGCCCCAGCATTTT
CSAARGLVRYQPQHF
>.|TRBV11-2|TRBJ2-1|.
TGTGCCAGCAGCTTATCGAGGGGGAGCAGGGCGAATGAGCAGTTCTTC
CASSLSRGSRANEQFF
>.|TRBV13|TRBJ2-7|.
TGCGCCAGCAGCCAAACTGCCCCAGAGGGGCAGCGCCTGACCTACGAGCAGTACTTC
CASSQTAPEGQRLTYEQYF
>few|TRBV9|TRBJ2-1|TRBD2
TGTGCCAGCAGCGCGCAAGCGGGAGGGCGCAATGAGCAGTTCTTC
CASSAQAGGRNEQFF
>.|TRBV29-1|TRBJ2-1|.
TGCAGCGTTGGGGGGCATTACAATGAGCAGTTCTTC
CSVGGHYNEQFF
>many|TRBV3-1|TRBJ2-3|.
TGTGCCAGCTCCACAGGGTTCGGCGCAGATACGCAGTATTTT
CASSTGFGADTQYF
>many|TRBV11-2|TRBJ2-5|TRBD1
TGTGCCAGCATAAAAGGCTCAGGACAGGGAGGAGAGACCCAGTACTTC
CASIKGSGQGGETQYF
>.|TRBV3-1|TRBJ2-7|.
TGTGCCAGCAGCCCGGTTCGGGCGGCCTACGAGCAGTACTTC
CASSPVRAAYEQYF
>many|TRBV20-1|TRBJ2-3|TRBD2
TGCAGTGCTTGTTCCCTAGCGGGCAGCACAGATACGCAGTATTTT
CSACSLAGSTDTQYF
>few|TRBV28|TRBJ2-7|.
TGTGCCAGCAGTGACCAGGACTGGGTTTCCTCCTACGAGCAGTACTTC
CASSDQDWVSSYEQYF
>.|TRBV5-1|TRBJ2-7|TRBD1
TGTGCCAGCAGCTTGGACAGGGGCTACGAGCCGTACTTC
CASSLDRGYEPYF
>many|TRBV5-1|TRBJ1-2|.
TGCGCCAGCAGCTTGTGGGGGCCAAGCTATGGCTACACCTTC
CASSLWGPSYGYTF
>few|TRBV19|TRBJ2-1|.
TGTGCCAGTAGTGCCGTCCCGGGGGAGCAGTTCTTC
CASSAVPGEQFF
>many|TRBV12-3/TRBV12-4|TRBJ2-1|.
TGTGCCAGCAGTTCTGGGACGGGTAGCTCCTACAATGAGCAGTTCTTC
CASSSGTGSSYNEQFF
>few|TRBV7-9|TRBJ2-7|.
TGTGCCAGCAGCTCAGGGGGGGGGACAGAAACCTACGAGCAGTACTTC
CASSSGGGTETYEQYF
>.|TRBV29-1|TRBJ2-7|TRBD2
TGCAGCGTCCGACTAGCGGGGGAGCAGTACTTC
CSVRLAGEQYF
>many|TRBV12-3/TRBV12-4|TRBJ2-5|TRBD1
TGTGCCAGCAGTTCGGGACAGGGGGCGGCGGAGACCCAGTACTTC
CASSSGQGAAETQYF
>many|TRBV20-1|TRBJ1-1|.
TGCAGTGCTAGAAAAGGAGGCGATACTGAAGCTTTCTTT
CSARKGGDTEAFF
>.|TRBV5-5|TRBJ1-6|.
TGTGCCAGCAGCTTGAACCCGTCCGTGGATAATTCACCCCTCCACTTT
CASSLNPSVDNSPLHF
>many|TRBV29-1|TRBJ2-5|TRBD1
TGCAGCGCTCGGACAGGGGGCAGGGAGACCCAGTACTTC
CSARTGGRETQYF
>.|TRBV20-1|TRBJ2-7|.
TGCAGTGCGGGGGTCGGAGAGGGCGAGCAGTACTTC
CSAGVGEGEQYF
>.|TRBV13|TRBJ2-7|TRBD1
TGTGCCAGCAGCACAGCCGGGACAGGGGGCATGGAGCAGTACTTC
CASSTAGTGGMEQYF
>many|TRBV11-2|TRBJ1-3|.
TGTGCCAGCAGCCCCGGCCTCTCTGGAAACACCATATATTTT
CASSPGLSGNTIYF